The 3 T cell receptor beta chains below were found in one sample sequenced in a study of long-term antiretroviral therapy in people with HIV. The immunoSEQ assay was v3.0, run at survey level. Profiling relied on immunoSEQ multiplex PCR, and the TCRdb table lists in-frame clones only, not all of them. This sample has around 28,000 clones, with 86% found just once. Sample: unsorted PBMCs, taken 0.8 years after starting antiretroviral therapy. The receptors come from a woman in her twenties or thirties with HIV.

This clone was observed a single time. The CDR3 here is CSVTDRGRSNEQFF. The CDR3 DNA reads as TGCAGCGTTACCGACAGGGGGCGGTCCAATGAGCAGTTCTTC. The chain carries TRBV29-1 and TRBJ2-1, with TRBD1 matching 10 bases. This CDR3 is built from 14 residues. J was trimmed by 6 bases and V by 5 bases; bases with no gene match: 7. CDR1 SQVTM and CDR2 ANQGSEA come from the germline V gene.

For the CDR3, the DNA is TGTGCCATCAGTGAGACTCAGGGGGTTAGCAATCAGCCCCAGCATTTT. Translating gives CAISETQGVSNQPQHF. The chain uses TRBV10-3 and TRBJ1-5, with 7 bases aligning to TRBD1. The germline CDR1 and CDR2 sequences are ENHRY and SYGVKD. The CDR3 is 16 residues long. The V and J ends lost 2 bases and 0 bases, in that order; junction bases with no gene match: 4.

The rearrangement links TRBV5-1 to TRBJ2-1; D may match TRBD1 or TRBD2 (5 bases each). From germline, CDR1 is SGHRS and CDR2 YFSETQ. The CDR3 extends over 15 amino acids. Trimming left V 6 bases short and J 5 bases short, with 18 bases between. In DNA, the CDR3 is TGCGCCAGCAAGCCCCGGGGCTCAACTGACAATGAGCAGTTCTTC. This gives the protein CASKPRGSTDNEQFF. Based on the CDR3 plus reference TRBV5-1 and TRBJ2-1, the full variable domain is KAGVTQTPRYLIKTRGQQVTLSCSPISGHRSVSWYQQTPGQGLQFLFEYFSETQRNKGNFPGRFSGRQFSNSRSEMNVSTLELGDSALYLCASKPRGSTDNEQFFGPGTRLTVL.